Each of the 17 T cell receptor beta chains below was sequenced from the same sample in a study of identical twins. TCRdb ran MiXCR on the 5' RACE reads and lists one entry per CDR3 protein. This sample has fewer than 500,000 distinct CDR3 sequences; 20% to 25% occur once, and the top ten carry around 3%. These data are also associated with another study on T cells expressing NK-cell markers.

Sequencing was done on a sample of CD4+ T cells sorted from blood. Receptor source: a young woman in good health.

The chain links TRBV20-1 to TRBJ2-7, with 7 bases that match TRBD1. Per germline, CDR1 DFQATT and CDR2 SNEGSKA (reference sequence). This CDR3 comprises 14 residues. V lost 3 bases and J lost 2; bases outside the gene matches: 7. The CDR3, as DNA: TGCAGTGCTAGCGATCGGGACAGCACCTACGAGCAGTACTTC. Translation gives CSASDRDSTYEQYF.

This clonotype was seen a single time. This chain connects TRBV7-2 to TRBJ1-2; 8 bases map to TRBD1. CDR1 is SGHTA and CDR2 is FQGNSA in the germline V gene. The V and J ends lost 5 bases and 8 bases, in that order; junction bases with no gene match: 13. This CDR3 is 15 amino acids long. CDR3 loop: CASSPSHRQGKGYTF. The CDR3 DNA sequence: TGTGCCAGCAGCCCATCACATCGACAGGGGAAGGGCTACACCTTC.

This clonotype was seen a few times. The CDR3: CASSPRAETGELFF. The CDR3 DNA is TGTGCCAGCAGCCCCCGGGCGGAGACCGGGGAGCTGTTTTTT. The chain joins TRBV7-6 to TRBJ2-2; D not certain. Germline loops: CDR1 SGHVS, CDR2 FNYEAQ. The V end lost 5 bases, the J end lost 5 bases, and 12 bases lay between the germline ends. The CDR3 contains 14 residues.

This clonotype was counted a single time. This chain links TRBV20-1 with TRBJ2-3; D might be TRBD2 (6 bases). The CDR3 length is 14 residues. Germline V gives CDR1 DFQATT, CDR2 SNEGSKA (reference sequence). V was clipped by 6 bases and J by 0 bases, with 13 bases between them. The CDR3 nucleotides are TGCAGTGCGCTGGGACTTCCTAGCACAGATACGCAGTATTTT. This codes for CSALGLPSTDTQYF.

The CDR3 DNA sequence: TGTGCCAGCGGCCATTGGAACGAGCAGTACTTC. Its translation: CASGHWNEQYF. The genes are TRBV27 and TRBJ2-7; D gene ambiguous. This CDR3 is 11 amino acids long. V lost 8 bases and J lost 5, with 10 bases in between. Germline V gene lookup returns CDR1 MNHEY and CDR2 SMNVEV (reference sequence).

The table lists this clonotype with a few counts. The CDR3 here is CSAAFPDRSSGNTIYF. The CDR3 DNA is TGCAGTGCTGCCTTCCCCGACAGGAGCTCTGGAAACACCATATATTTT. V usage is TRBV20-1 and J usage is TRBJ1-3; maybe TRBD1 (6 bases). Between the trimmed V and J ends, which lost 5 bases and 0 bases, there was a span of 17 bases. There are 16 residues in the CDR3. Germline V CDR1 and CDR2: DFQATT, SNEGSKA (reference sequence).

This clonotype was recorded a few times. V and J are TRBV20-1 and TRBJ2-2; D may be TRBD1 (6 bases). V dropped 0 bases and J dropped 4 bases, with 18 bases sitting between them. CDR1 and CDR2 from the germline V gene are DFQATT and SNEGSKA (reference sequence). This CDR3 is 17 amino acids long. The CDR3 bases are TGCAGTGCTAGAGACCATAGGGGGTTTAGAAGCACCGGGGAGCTGTTTTTT. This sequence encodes CSARDHRGFRSTGELFF.

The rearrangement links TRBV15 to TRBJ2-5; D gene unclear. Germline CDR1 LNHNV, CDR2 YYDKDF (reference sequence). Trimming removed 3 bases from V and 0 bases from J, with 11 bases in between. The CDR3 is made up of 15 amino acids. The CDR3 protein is CATSRDVVYQETQYF. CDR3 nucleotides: TGTGCCACCAGCAGGGACGTAGTGTACCAAGAGACCCAGTACTTC.

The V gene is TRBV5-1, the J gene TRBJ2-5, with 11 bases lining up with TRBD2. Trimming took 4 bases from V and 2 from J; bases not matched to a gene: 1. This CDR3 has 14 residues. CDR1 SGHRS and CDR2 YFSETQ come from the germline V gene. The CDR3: CASSGLAGQETQYF. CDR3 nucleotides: TGCGCCAGCAGCGGACTAGCGGGTCAAGAGACCCAGTACTTC.

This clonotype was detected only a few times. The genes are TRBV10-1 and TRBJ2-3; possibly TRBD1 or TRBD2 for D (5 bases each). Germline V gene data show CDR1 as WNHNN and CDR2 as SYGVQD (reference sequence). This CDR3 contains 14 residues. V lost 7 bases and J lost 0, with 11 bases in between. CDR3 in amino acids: CASNRGVSTDTQYF. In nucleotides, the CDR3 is TGCGCCAGCAACCGGGGCGTAAGCACAGATACGCAGTATTTT.

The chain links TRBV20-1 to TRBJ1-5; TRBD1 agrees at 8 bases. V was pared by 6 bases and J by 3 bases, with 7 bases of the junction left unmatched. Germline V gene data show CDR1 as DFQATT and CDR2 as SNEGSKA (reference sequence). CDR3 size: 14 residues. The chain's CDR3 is CSAVQGDVNQPQHF. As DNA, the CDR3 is TGCAGTGCGGTACAGGGGGATGTCAATCAGCCCCAGCATTTT.

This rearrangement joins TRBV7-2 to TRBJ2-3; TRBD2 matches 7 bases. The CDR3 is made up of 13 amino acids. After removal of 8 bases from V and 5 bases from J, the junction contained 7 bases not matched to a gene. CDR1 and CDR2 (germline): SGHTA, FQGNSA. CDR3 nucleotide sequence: TGTGCCAGCCCAACTAGCGTAGAAGATACGCAGTATTTT. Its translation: CASPTSVEDTQYF.

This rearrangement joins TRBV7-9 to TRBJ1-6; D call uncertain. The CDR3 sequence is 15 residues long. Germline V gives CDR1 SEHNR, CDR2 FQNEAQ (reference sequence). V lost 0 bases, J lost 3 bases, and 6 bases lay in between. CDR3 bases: TGTGCCAGCAGCTTAGCCCAGAGCTATAATTCACCCCTCCACTTT. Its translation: CASSLAQSYNSPLHF.

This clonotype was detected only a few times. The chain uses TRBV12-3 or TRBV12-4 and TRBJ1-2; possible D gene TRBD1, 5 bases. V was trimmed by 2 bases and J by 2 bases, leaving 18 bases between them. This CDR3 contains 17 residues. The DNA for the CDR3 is TGTGCCAGCAGTTTAACGGACACAGATATTAAAAACTATGGCTACACCTTC. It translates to CASSLTDTDIKNYGYTF.

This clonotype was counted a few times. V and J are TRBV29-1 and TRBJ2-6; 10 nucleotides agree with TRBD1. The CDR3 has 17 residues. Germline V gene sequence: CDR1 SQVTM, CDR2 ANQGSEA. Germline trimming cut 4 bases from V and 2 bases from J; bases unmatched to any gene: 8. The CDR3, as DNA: TGCAGCGTTGGAGGACCAGGACAGGGGGCTGGGGCCAACGTCCTGACTTTC. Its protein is CSVGGPGQGAGANVLTF.

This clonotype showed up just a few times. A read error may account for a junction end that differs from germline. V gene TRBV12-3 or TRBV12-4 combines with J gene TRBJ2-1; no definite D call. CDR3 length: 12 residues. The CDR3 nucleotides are TGTGCCAGCAGTTGGGCCCTAAATGCGCAGTTCTTC. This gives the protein CASSWALNAQFF.

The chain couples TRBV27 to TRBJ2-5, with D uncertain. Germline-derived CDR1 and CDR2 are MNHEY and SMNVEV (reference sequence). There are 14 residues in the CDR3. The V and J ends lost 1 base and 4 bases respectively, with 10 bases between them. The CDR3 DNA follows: TGTGCCAGCAGTTTATGGGCAGCAAGAGAGACCCAGTACTTC. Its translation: CASSLWAARETQYF.